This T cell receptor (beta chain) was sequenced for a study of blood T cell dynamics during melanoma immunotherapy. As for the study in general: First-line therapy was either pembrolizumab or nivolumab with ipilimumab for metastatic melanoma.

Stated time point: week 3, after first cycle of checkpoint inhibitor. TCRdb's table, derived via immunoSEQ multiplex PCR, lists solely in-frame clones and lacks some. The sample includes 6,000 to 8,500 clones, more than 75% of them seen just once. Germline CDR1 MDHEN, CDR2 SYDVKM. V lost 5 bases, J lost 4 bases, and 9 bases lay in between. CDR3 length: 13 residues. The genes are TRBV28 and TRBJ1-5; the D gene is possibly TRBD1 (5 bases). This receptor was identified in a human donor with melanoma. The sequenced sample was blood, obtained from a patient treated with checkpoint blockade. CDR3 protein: CASSGTGNQPQHF. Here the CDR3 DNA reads TGTGCCAGCAGTGGGACGGGGAATCAGCCCCAGCATTTT.